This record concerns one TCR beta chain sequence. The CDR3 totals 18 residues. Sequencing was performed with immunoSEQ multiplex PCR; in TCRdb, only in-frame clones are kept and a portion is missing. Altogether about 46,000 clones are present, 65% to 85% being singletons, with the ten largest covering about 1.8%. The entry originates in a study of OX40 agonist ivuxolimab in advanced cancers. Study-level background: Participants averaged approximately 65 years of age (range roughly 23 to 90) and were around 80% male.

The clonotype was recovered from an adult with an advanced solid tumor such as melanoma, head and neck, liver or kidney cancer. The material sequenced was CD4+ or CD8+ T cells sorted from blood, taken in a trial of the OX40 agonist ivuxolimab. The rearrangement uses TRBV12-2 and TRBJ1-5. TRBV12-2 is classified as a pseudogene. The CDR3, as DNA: TGTGCAAGTCGGTTAGGGGAGGGCGCCAGGGTGAGCAATCAGCCCCAGCATTTT. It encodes CASRLGEGARVSNQPQHF.